These 8 T cell receptor beta chains originate from one sample sequenced in a study of T cells in lung cancer brain metastases. Method: immunoSEQ multiplex PCR; TCRdb's copy keeps in-frame clones and lacks some. The sample yields about 5,600 clones, approximately 88% seen once. The sample consisted of tumor tissue from a brain metastasis. These receptors originate from a man in his forties or fifties with non-small cell lung cancer that had spread to the brain.

V is TRBV28 and J is TRBJ1-5; no firm D call. Germline V CDR1 and CDR2: MDHEN, SYDVKM. The CDR3 has 13 amino acids. V shed 3 bases and J shed 3 bases, with 6 bases lying between them. This chain's CDR3 is CASSFRYNQPQHF. The CDR3 bases are TGTGCCAGCAGTTTCCGGTACAATCAGCCCCAGCATTTT.

This clone has more than one count but fewer than ten. J is TRBJ1-1 and V is TRBV6-1; D uncertain. The CDR3 is 15 amino acids. Germline CDR1 MNHNS, CDR2 SASEGT. Trimming shortened V by 11 bases and J by 0 bases, and 19 bases separated the two germline ends. The CDR3 here is CASRVGGELNTEAFF. CDR3 in DNA: TGTGCCTCGAGGGTGGGAGGCGAGCTGAACACTGAAGCTTTCTTT.

The chain links TRBV7-9 to TRBJ1-3; D is uncertain. Per the germline V gene, CDR1 is SEHNR and CDR2 is FQNEAQ (reference sequence). Deletions cut 3 bases from V and 0 bases from J, with 9 bases between. This CDR3 is 15 amino acids long. CDR3 DNA sequence: TGTGCCAGCAGCTTTGGCGGCTACTCTGGAAACACCATATATTTT. Translation gives CASSFGGYSGNTIYF.

V and J are TRBV7-9 and TRBJ1-1; 7 positions match TRBD1. Germline CDR1 SEHNR, CDR2 FQNEAQ (reference sequence). The CDR3 sequence is 13 residues long. Trimming cost V 7 bases and J 4 bases; bases outside gene matches: 6. CDR3 DNA sequence: TGTGCCAGCACCAGGGGGTACGGCACTGAAGCTTTCTTT. Encoded protein: CASTRGYGTEAFF. The variable domain in full, with the rest retrieved from reference TRBV7-9 and TRBJ1-1, is DTGVSQNPRHKITKRGQNVTFRCDPISEHNRLYWYRQTLGQGPEFLTYFQNEAQLEKSRLLSDRFSAERPKGSFSTLEIQRTEQGDSAMYLCASTRGYGTEAFFGQGTRLTVV.

The chain recombines TRBV30 with TRBJ1-1; D is undetermined. Trimming took 2 bases from V and 1 from J, leaving 11 bases between them. Per germline, CDR1 GTSNPN and CDR2 SVGIG (reference sequence). The length of the CDR3 is 14 residues. The CDR3 coding sequence is TGTGCCTGGAGTCCCCGATCCCGGAACACTGAAGCTTTCTTT. As protein: CAWSPRSRNTEAFF.

This clone was seen only once. The CDR3, as DNA: TGTGCCAGCAGCTTGATTAGTTGGAGGGAGCTTGGGACAGATACGCAGTATTTT. It codes for CASSLISWRELGTDTQYF. The chain joins TRBV5-6 to TRBJ2-3; TRBD2 might be the D (6 bases). This CDR3 has 18 amino acids. The V gene's germline CDR1 is SGHDT and CDR2 YYEEEE. V lost 1 base and J lost 3, with 21 bases in between.

This chain joins TRBV6-5 and TRBJ2-7, with unresolved D. The CDR3 spans 13 residues. Germline V gene lookup returns CDR1 MNHEY and CDR2 SVGAGI. V shed 2 bases and J shed 6 bases, with 11 bases lying between them. The CDR3 region is CASSYGVFGEQYF. The CDR3 DNA reads as TGTGCCAGCAGTTACGGGGTATTCGGCGAGCAGTACTTC.

This clone was found a few times. The chain recombines TRBV19 with TRBJ1-2, with D possibly TRBD1 on 5 matching bases. Germline values: CDR1 LNHDA, CDR2 SQIVND (reference sequence). CDR3 size: 15 residues. The V gene lost 5 bases and the J gene lost 4 bases, with 17 bases spanning the gap. CDR3 residues: CASSARDYNFYGYTF. Written as DNA, the CDR3 is TGTGCCAGTAGTGCCCGGGACTATAATTTCTATGGCTACACCTTC.